This T cell receptor (beta chain) was captured in a study of blood T cells in healthy people across ages (dated by TCRdb to 2015 to 2017). In terms of the full investigation: In model experiments, template switching captured about one uniquely barcoded TCR beta cDNA molecule for every two T cells. To avoid experimental bias, donors of different ages were distributed randomly across sequencing lanes. The study measured age-related changes in TCR beta repertoire diversity using deep sequencing normalized with unique cDNA molecular identifiers. The study analyzed two additional independent replicas of 1 million unique cDNA reads from the same blood draw for two donors, one aged 18 to 29 and one aged 80 or older. Four age groups were formed from the donors: young (average around 15 years), middle-aged (approximately 40), aged (more than 55) and long-lived (roughly 88). What the research found in general, with its limitations: Estimates of total diversity based on one million sequenced T cells were considered lower bounds and underestimates. As age increased, observed TCR beta diversity per million T cells dropped in a roughly linear way, and a significant reduction was already evident by age 40. Observed TCR beta diversity correlated strongly with the percentage of naive T cells measured by flow cytometry. The long-lived group showed more naive CD4+ T cells, fewer expanded clones and increased TCR diversity than the aged group, suggesting age selection. Since profiling was done on bulk unsorted PBMCs, naive and antigen-experienced compartments could not be conclusively compared. Donor CMV infection status was unknown, potentially confounding age-related changes in expanded clonotypes.

The table lists this clonotype with a few counts. Its binding antigen is unknown. It has no much larger one-base neighbor in the sample; base qualities were not kept. V is clipped by 2 bases and J by 10 bases, and the sequence between their germline boundaries is 12 bases long. From a lookup of the germline V gene, CDR1 and CDR2 are SGHRS and YFSETQ. The CDR3 runs 12 residues from the cysteine to the phenylalanine. Here the CDR3 DNA is all that survives: 36 bases in frame from base 1. The library was prepared using 5' RACE. Sequencing was performed on an Illumina HiSeq 2500. A second roughly 6 to 12 cycle PCR used a sample-barcoded 5' primer and a J-beta primer mix. A template-switch 5' adaptor carrying 12 random nucleotides introduced a unique molecular identifier onto each TCR beta cDNA molecule. Each sample yielded at least 2.5 million CDR3-containing paired-end reads. The Mint cDNA synthesis kit, primed by a TRBC-specific oligonucleotide, was used to synthesize first-strand cDNA from all RNA. After uracil-DNA glycosylase treatment, a first 18-cycle PCR used universal primers M1SS and BC2_uni_R on all cDNA. On the authors' methods: Normalization of each sample was performed by random selection of 1 million high-quality reads, each carrying a distinct molecular identifier. Instead of being binned into consensus sequences, reads with shared molecular identifiers were discarded. MiTCR, set to a Q25 quality threshold and the strictest error-elimination algorithm, was used for CDR3 identification, clonotype clustering and error correction. A nonparametric unseen species model using Euler transformation provided a lower-bound estimate of total TCR beta diversity. TCRdb trimmed public reads at Q25 via fastp, called clones via MiXCR and kept in-frame beta chains. Each record represents a unique CDR3 protein, reported with the most common genes and DNA among its rows. V and J calls and clone size were set by TCRdb, not the authors. The sample yields about 1.1 million distinct CDR3 sequences; roughly two fifths were counted once. About an eighth of the sample is taken by the ten largest.

The approximately 39 donors, aged roughly 6 to 90 years, were systemically healthy Caucasian individuals from Russia. Each donor gave ten milliliters of peripheral blood, collected into EDTA-treated Vacutainer tubes. Ficoll-Paque density-gradient centrifugation was used to isolate PBMCs, with at least 6.5 million per sample. Total RNA was extracted from PBMCs with Trizol reagent, with at least 5.5 micrograms obtained per sample. For every donor, an aliquot of PBMCs went through flow cytometry to measure the percentages of naive CD45RAhigh/CD27high T cells. The source is a young man in good health. The sample comprised blood. Rearrangement joined TRBV5-1 to TRBJ1-1, and the D gene may be TRBD1, 6 bases matching. The DNA sequence is TGCGCCAGCAGCTTTCAGGGGAGCGGAGCTTTCTTT. Its product reads: CASSFQGSGAFF.